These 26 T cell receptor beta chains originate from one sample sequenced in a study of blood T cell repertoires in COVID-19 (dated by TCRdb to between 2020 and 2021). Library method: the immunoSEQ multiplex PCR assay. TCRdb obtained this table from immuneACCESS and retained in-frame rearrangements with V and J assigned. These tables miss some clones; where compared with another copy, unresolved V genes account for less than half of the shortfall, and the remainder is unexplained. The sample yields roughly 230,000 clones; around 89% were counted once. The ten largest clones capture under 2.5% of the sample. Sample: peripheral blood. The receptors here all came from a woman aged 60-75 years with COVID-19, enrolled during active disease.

Here the CDR3 DNA reads TGTGCCAGCAGCCACACAGGGGACATGAACACTGAAGCTTTCTTT. It is translated as CASSHTGDMNTEAFF. The chain links TRBV3-1 (or the pseudogene TRBV3-2) to TRBJ1-1, with 7 nucleotides matching TRBD1. V was pared by 3 bases and J by 0 bases, with 4 bases of the junction left unmatched. From germline, CDR1 is LGHDT and CDR2 YNNKEL (reference sequence). The CDR3 extends over 15 amino acids.

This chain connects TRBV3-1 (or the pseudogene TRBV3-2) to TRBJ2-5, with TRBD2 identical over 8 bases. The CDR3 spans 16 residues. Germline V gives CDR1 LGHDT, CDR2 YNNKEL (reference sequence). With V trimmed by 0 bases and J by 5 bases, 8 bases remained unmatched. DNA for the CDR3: TGTGCCAGCAGCCAAGATTTAGCGGGGCGGAGGGAGACCCAGTACTTC. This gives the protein CASSQDLAGRRETQYF.

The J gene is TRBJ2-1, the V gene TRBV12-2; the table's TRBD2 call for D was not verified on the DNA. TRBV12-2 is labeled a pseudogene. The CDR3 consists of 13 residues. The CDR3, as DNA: TGTGCAAGTCAGTTGACTAGCTTGGTTGAGCAGTTCTTC. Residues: CASQLTSLVEQFF.

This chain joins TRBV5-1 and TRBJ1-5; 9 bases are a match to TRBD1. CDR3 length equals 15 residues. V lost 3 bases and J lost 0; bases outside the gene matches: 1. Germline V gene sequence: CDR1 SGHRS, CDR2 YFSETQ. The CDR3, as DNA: TGCGCCAGCAGCTCGGGACAGGGTAGCAATCAGCCCCAGCATTTT. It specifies CASSSGQGSNQPQHF.

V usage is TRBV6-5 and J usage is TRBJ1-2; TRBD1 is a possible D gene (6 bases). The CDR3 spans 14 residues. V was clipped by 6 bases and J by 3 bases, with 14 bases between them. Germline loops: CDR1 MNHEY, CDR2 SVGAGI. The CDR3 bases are TGTGCCAGCAGGCTAGACAGGACCTACTATGGCTACACCTTC. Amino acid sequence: CASRLDRTYYGYTF.

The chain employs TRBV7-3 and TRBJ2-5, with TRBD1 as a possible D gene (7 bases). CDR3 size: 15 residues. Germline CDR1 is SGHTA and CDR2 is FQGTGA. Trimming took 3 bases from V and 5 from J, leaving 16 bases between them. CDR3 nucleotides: TGTGCCAGCAGCTTGGGGTCATCAGGGGGGGAGACCCAGTACTTC. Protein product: CASSLGSSGGETQYF.

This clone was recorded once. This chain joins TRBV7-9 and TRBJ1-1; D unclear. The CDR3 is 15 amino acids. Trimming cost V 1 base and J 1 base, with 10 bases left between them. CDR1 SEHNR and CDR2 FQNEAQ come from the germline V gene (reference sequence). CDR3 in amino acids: CASSLVGDTNTEAFF. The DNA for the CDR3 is TGTGCCAGCAGCTTAGTCGGAGATACGAACACTGAAGCTTTCTTT.

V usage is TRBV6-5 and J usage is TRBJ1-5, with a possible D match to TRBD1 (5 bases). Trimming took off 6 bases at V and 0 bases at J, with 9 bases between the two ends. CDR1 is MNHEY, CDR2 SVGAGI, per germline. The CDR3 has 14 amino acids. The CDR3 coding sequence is TGTGCCAGCAGGCCAGGGCATAGCAATCAGCCCCAGCATTTT. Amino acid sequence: CASRPGHSNQPQHF.

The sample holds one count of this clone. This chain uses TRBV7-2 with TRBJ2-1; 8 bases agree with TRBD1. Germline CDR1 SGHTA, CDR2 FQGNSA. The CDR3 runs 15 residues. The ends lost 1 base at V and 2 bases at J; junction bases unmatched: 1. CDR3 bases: TGTGCCAGCAGCTTAGAGGGACAGGCCTACAATGAGCAGTTCTTC. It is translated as CASSLEGQAYNEQFF.

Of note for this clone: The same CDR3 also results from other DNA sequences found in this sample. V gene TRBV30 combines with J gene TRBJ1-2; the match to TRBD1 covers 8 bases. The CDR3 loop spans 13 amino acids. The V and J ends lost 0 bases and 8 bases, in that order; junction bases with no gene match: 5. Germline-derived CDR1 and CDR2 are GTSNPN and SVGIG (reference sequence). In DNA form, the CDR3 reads TGTGCCTGGAGTGTTCAGGGGGCGCGGGGCTACACCTTC. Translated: CAWSVQGARGYTF.

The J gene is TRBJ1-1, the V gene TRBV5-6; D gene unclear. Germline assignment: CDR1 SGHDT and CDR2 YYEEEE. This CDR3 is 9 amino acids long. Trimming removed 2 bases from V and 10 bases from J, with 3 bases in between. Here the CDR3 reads CASSFRAFF. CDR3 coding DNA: TGTGCCAGCAGCTTCCGAGCTTTCTTT.

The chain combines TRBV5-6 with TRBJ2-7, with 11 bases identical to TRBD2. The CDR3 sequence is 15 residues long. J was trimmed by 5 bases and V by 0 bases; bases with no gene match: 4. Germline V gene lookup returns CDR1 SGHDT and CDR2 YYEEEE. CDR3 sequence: CASSLASGGIDEQYF. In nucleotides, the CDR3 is TGTGCCAGCAGCTTGGCTAGCGGGGGGATTGACGAGCAGTACTTC.

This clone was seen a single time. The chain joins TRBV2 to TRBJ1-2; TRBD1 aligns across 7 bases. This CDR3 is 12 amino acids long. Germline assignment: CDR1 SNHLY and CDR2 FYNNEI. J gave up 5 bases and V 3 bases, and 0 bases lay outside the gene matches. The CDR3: CASSEDRYGYTF. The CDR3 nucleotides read TGTGCCAGCAGTGAGGACAGGTATGGCTACACCTTC.

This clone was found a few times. CDR3 protein: CSVGSGRDRGPYNSPLHF. Written as DNA, the CDR3 is TGCAGCGTGGGGTCCGGGAGGGACAGGGGTCCCTATAATTCACCCCTCCACTTT. The chain has TRBV29-1 and TRBJ1-6; TRBD1 matches 10 bases. The V gene's germline CDR1 is SQVTM and CDR2 ANQGSEA. J gave up 2 bases and V 6 bases, and 13 bases lay outside the gene matches. The CDR3 runs 18 residues.

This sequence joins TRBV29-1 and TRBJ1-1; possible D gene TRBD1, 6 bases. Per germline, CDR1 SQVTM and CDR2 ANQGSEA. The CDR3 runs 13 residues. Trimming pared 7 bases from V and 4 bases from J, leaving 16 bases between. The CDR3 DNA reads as TGCAGCGCTGACCGACAGGACGGCACTGAAGCTTTCTTT. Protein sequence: CSADRQDGTEAFF. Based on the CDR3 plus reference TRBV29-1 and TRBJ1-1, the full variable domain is SAVISQKPSRDICQRGTSLTIQCQVDSQVTMMFWYRQQPGQSLTLIATANQGSEATYESGFVIDKFPISRPNLTFSTLTVSNMSPEDSSIYLCSADRQDGTEAFFGQGTRLTVV.

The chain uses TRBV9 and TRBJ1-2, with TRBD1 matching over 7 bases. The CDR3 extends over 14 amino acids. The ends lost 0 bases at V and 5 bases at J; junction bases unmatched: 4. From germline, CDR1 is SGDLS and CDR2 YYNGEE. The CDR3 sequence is CASSVGTGKYGYTF. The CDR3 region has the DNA TGTGCCAGCAGCGTAGGGACAGGAAAGTATGGCTACACCTTC.

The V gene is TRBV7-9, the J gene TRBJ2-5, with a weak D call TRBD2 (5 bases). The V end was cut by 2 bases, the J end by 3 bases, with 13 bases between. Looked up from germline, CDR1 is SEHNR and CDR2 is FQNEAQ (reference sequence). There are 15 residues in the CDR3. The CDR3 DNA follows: TGTGCCAGCAGCTTAATGGGCGGGTCAGAAGAGACCCAGTACTTC. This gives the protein CASSLMGGSEETQYF.

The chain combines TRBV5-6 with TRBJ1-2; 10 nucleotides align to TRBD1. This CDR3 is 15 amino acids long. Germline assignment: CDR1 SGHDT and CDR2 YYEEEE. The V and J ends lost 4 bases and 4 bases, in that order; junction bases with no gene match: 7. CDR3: CASSPRQGASYGYTF. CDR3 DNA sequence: TGTGCCAGCAGCCCGCGACAGGGGGCTTCCTATGGCTACACCTTC.

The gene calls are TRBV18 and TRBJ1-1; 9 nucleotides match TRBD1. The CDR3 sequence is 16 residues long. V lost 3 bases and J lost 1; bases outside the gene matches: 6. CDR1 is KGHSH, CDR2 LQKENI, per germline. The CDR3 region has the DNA TGTGCCAGCTCACCCACCGGGGACAGGGCGAACACTGAAGCTTTCTTT. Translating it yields CASSPTGDRANTEAFF.

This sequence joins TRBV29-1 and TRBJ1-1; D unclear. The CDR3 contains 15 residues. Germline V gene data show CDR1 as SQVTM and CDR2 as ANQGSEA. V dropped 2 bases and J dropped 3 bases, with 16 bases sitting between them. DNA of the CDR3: TGCAGCGTTGAACAGGTCTCTCGGATGGACACTGAAGCTTTCTTT. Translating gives CSVEQVSRMDTEAFF.

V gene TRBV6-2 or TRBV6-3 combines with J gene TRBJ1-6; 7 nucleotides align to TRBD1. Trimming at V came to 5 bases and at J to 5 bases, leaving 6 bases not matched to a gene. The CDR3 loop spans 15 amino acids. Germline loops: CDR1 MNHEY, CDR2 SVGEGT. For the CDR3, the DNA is TGTGCCAGCAGTCTCTACAGGGGCAATAATTCACCCCTCCACTTT. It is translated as CASSLYRGNNSPLHF.

As DNA, the CDR3 is TGTGCCACGTCTATGCCGGTAAGAAATCAGCCCCAGCATTTT. Translating it yields CATSMPVRNQPQHF. This rearrangement joins TRBV6-5 to TRBJ1-5; D is unclear. Between the trimmed V and J ends, which lost 10 bases and 4 bases, there was a span of 17 bases. The CDR3 runs to 14 residues. Germline CDR1 MNHEY, CDR2 SVGAGI.

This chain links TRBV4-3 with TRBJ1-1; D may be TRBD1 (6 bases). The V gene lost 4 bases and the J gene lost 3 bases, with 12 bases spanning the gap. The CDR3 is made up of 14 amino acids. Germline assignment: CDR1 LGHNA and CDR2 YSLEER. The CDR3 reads CASSLRQGHTEAFF. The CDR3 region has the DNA TGCGCCAGCAGCCTGCGTCAGGGGCACACTGAAGCTTTCTTT.

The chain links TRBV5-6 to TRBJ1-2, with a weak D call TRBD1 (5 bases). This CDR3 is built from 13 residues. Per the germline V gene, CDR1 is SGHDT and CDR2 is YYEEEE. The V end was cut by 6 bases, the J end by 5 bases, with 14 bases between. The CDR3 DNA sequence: TGTGCCAGCACTCCGGAGGGGAGATATGGCTACACCTTC. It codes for CASTPEGRYGYTF.

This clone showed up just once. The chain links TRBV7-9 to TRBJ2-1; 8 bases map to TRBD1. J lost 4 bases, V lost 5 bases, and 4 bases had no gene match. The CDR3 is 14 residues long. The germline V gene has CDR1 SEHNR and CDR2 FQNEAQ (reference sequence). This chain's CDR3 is CASSQRTGYNEQFF. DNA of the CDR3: TGTGCCAGCAGCCAAAGGACAGGGTACAATGAGCAGTTCTTC.

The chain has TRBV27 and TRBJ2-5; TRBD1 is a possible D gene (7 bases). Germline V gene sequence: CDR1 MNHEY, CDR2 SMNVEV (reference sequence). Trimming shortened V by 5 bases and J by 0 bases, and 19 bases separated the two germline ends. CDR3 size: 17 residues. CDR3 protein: CASSPRRTGGYQETQYF. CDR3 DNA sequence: TGTGCCAGCAGTCCCCGTCGGACAGGAGGGTACCAAGAGACCCAGTACTTC.